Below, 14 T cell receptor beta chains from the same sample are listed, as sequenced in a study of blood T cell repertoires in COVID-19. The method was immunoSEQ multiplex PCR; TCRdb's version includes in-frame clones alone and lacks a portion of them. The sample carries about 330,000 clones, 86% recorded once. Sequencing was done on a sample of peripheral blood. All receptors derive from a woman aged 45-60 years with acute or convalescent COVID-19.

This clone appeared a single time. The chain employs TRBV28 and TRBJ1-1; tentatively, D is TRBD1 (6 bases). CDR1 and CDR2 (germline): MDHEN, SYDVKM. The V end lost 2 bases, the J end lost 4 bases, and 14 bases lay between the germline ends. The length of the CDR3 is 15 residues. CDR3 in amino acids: CASSLRAGVITEAFF. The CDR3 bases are TGTGCCAGCAGTTTACGGGCAGGGGTGATCACTGAAGCTTTCTTT.

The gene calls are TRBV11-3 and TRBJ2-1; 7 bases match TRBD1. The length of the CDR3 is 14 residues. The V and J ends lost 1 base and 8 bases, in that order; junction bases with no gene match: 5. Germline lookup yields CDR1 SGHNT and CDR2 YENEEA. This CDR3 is CASSLVRDSDEQFF. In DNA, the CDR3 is TGTGCCAGCAGCTTAGTCAGGGACAGCGATGAGCAGTTCTTC.

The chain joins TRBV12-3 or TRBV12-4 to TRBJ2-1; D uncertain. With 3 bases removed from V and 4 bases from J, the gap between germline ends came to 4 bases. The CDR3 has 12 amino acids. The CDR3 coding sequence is TGTGCCAGCAGTTTGACATACAATGAGCAGTTCTTC. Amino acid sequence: CASSLTYNEQFF.

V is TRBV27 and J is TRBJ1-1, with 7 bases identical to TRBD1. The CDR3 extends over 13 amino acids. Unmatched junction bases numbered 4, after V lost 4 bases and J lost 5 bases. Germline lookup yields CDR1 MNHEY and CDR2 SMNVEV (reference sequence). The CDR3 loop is CASSSTGRTEAFF. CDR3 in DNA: TGTGCCAGCAGTTCGACAGGGCGGACTGAAGCTTTCTTT.

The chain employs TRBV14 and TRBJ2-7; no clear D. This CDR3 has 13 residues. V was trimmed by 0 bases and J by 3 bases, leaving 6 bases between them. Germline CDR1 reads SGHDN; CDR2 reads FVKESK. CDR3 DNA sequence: TGTGCCAGCAGCCAAGAGGGCTACTACGAGCAGTACTTC. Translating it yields CASSQEGYYEQYF.

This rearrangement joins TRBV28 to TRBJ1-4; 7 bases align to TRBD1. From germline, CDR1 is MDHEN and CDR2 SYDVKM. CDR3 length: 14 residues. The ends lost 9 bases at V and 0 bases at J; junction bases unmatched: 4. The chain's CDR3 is CASETGATNEKLFF. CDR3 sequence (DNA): TGTGCCAGTGAAACAGGGGCAACTAATGAAAAACTGTTTTTT. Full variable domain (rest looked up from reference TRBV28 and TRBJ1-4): DVKVTQSSRYLVKRTGEKVFLECVQDMDHENMFWYRQDPGLGLRLIYFSYDVKMKEKGDIPEGYSVSREKKERFSLILESASTNQTSMYLCASETGATNEKLFFGSGTQLSVL.

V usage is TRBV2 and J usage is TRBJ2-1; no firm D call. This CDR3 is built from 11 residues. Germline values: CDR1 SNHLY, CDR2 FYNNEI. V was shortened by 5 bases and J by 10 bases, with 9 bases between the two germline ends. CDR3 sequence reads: CASSSYEEQFF. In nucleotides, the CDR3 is TGTGCCAGCAGTTCATACGAGGAGCAGTTCTTC.

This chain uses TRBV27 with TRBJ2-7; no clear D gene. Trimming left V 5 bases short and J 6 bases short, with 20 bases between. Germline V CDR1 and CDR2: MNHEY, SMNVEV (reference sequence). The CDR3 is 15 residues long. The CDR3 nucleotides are TGTGCCAGCAGTACCCGACTCAATACCGCACTCGAGCAGTACTTC. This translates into CASSTRLNTALEQYF.

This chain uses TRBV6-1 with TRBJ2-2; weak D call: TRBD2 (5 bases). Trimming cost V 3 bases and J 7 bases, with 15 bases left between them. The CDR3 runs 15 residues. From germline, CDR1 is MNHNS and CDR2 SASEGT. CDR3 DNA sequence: TGTGCCAGCAGTGATATCCCCAGAGGGATCGGGGAGCTGTTTTTT. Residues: CASSDIPRGIGELFF.

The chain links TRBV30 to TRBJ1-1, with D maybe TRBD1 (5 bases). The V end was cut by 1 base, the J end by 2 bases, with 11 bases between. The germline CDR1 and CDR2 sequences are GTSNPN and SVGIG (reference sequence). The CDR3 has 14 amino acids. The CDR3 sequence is CAWSAQGFNTEAFF. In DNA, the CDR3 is TGTGCCTGGAGTGCGCAGGGATTCAACACTGAAGCTTTCTTT.

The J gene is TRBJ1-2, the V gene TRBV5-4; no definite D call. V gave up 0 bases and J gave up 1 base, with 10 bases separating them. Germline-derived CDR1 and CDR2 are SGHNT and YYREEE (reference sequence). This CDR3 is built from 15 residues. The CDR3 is CASSLGGGSNYGYTF. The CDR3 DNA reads TGTGCCAGCAGCTTGGGAGGCGGAAGTAACTATGGCTACACCTTC. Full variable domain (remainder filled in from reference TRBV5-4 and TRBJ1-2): ETGVTQSPTHLIKTRGQQVTLRCSSQSGHNTVSWYQQALGQGPQFIFQYYREEENGRGNFPPRFSGLQFPNYSSELNVNALELDDSALYLCASSLGGGSNYGYTFGSGTRLTVV.

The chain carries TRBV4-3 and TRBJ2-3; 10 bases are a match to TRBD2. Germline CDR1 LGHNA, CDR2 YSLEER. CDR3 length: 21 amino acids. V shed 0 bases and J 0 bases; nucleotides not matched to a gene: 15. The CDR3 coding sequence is TGCGCCAGCAGCCAAGATATACCAGCGGGAGGGCCACCTTTAAGCACAGATACGCAGTATTTT. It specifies CASSQDIPAGGPPLSTDTQYF.

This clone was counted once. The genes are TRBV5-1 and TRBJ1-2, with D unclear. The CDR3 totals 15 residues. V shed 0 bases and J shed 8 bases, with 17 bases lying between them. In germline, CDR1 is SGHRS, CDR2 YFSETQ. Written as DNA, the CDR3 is TGCGCCAGCAGCTTGGCAGGACCAAGGGCGGGAGGCTACACCTTC. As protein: CASSLAGPRAGGYTF. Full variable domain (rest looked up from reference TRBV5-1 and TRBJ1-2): KAGVTQTPRYLIKTRGQQVTLSCSPISGHRSVSWYQQTPGQGLQFLFEYFSETQRNKGNFPGRFSGRQFSNSRSEMNVSTLELGDSALYLCASSLAGPRAGGYTFGSGTRLTVV.

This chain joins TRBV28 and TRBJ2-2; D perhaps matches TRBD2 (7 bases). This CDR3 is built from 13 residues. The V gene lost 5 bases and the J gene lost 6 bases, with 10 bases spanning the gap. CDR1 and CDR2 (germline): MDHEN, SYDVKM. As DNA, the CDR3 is TGTGCCAGCAGTAAAGGGGGGGCCGGGGAGCTGTTTTTT. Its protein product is CASSKGGAGELFF.